Below, 32 T cell receptor beta chains from the same sample are listed, as sequenced in a study of T cell clonality in common variable immunodeficiency. Study-wide points: In common variable immunodeficiency, TCR beta chains reportedly carried fewer deletions and N-nucleotide insertions.

Here immunoSEQ multiplex PCR was the method, and the copy in TCRdb shows in-frame clones only, minus some. This sample carries just over 25,000 clones, none of them present only once. The antigens of these receptors remain unknown. The specimen was peripheral blood mononuclear cells. The receptors were gathered from a human donor with common variable immunodeficiency.

This clone has only a few counts. The observed sequence ends 3 residues before the CDR3 terminus, with the missing tail filled in from the germline J gene. J is TRBJ1-4 and V is TRBV7-9; perhaps TRBD1 as D (5 bases). Trimming removed 5 bases from V and 4 bases from J, with 14 bases in between. Germline V gene data show CDR1 as SEHNR and CDR2 as FQNEAQ (reference sequence). This CDR3 is 15 amino acids long. This chain's CDR3 is CASSLRQTGNEKLFF. The covered CDR3 bases are TGTGCCAGCAGCCTCAGACAGACTGGTAATGAAAAA.

The table lists this clone with many counts. One end of the junction fails to match germline, which may point to a read error. The DNA ends 3 residues before the CDR3 does, and the rest of the CDR3 is filled in from the germline J gene. The chain carries TRBV4-2 and TRBJ1-4, with D possibly matching TRBD1 (5 bases). The CDR3 spans 14 residues. The germline V gene has CDR1 LGHNA and CDR2 YNFKEQ. CDR3 region: CASSPGSTNEKLFF. CDR3 DNA, as far as it was read: TGCGCCAGCAGCCCAGGGAGTACTAATGAAAAA.

This clone was counted at least ten times. The read ends 3 residues before the CDR3 terminus; that terminus is restored from the germline J gene. The genes are TRBV5-1 and TRBJ2-7, with 9 bases matching TRBD1. CDR1 and CDR2 from the germline V gene are SGHRS and YFSETQ. With 5 bases clipped from V and 6 bases from J, the junction kept 9 bases outside the gene matches. This CDR3 contains 14 residues. CDR3 bases read: TGCGCCAGCAGGGACGGACAGGGGATCGGCGAG. It encodes CASRDGQGIGE. The complete CDR3 sequence is CASRDGQGIGEQYF.

This clone showed up many times. The sequenced part of the CDR3 DNA is TGTGCCAGCTCGCCGGGGTATATCACAGATACG. This encodes CASSPGYITDT. The CDR3 in its entirety is CASSPGYITDTQYF. The chain joins TRBV7-9 to TRBJ2-3, with a weak D call TRBD2 (5 bases). The read ends 3 residues before the CDR3 terminus; that terminus is restored from the germline J gene. CDR3 size: 14 residues. Per germline, CDR1 SEHNR and CDR2 FQNEAQ (reference sequence). The V end lost 8 bases, the J end lost 2 bases, and 14 bases lay between the germline ends.

This clone was recorded many times. The CDR3 end is not reached by the read, which stops 3 residues before it; the germline J gene fills it in. This sequence joins TRBV7-6 and TRBJ2-7; 7 positions agree with TRBD2. There are 15 residues in the CDR3. Germline CDR1 SGHVS, CDR2 FNYEAQ. Unmatched junction bases numbered 7, after V lost 2 bases and J lost 3 bases. The sequenced CDR3 bases are TGTGCCAGCAGCTTACGGCGGGAGTCGGGCTACGAG. Its translation: CASSLRRESGYE. The full-length CDR3 reads as CASSLRRESGYEQYF.

This clone was seen repeatedly, ten times or more. Coverage ceases 3 residues before the CDR3 finishes, and the germline J gene fills in the end. V is TRBV5-1 and J is TRBJ1-6; 9 bases line up with TRBD1. V was clipped by 4 bases and J by 7 bases; unmatched bases: 6. Per the germline V gene, CDR1 is SGHRS and CDR2 is YFSETQ. The CDR3 is 15 residues long. The sequenced CDR3 bases are TGCGCCAGCAGCGCCGGGACAGGGAAGAATTCACCC. It translates to CASSAGTGKNSP. The entire CDR3 protein is CASSAGTGKNSPLHF.

Ten or more counts support this clone. The junction departs from the called germline gene at one end, perhaps through a read error. Coverage ceases 3 residues before the CDR3 finishes, and the germline J gene fills in the end. The rearrangement uses TRBV4-2 and TRBJ2-5; 9 nucleotides align to TRBD2. The germline V gene has CDR1 LGHNA and CDR2 YNFKEQ. The CDR3 consists of 16 residues. The DNA read from the CDR3 is TGCGCCAGCAGCCGGGGACTAGCCGGAGGTGAGGAGACC. This codes for CASSRGLAGGEET. The full-length CDR3 reads as CASSRGLAGGEETQYF.

This clone was detected ten times or more. The CDR3 goes on 3 residues after the read ends, and that part is filled in from the germline J gene. The chain joins TRBV20-1 to TRBJ1-1; D is unclear. This CDR3 is 15 amino acids long. Germline V gene lookup returns CDR1 DFQATT and CDR2 SNEGSKA (reference sequence). Trimming took 0 bases from V and 1 from J, leaving 12 bases between them. CDR3 protein: CSARDFFRGNTEAFF. Partial CDR3 DNA: TGCAGTGCTAGAGATTTTTTTCGGGGGAACACTGAA.

The sample holds a few counts of this clone. The read ends 3 residues before the CDR3 terminus; that terminus is restored from the germline J gene. The V call is TRBV7-3, the J call TRBJ1-1; 7 nucleotides agree with TRBD1. The CDR3 sequence is 14 residues long. The V gene end was trimmed by 5 bases and the J gene end by 1 base; junction bases not matched to a gene: 4. Germline lookup yields CDR1 SGHTA and CDR2 FQGTGA. The covered CDR3 bases are TGTGCCAGCAGCCGAGGGGGCCCGAACACTGAA. It translates to CASSRGGPNTE. The whole CDR3 region reads CASSRGGPNTEAFF.

This clone was seen more than once but under ten times. The read terminates 3 residues ahead of where the CDR3 ends, so the germline J gene completes it. The chain couples TRBV18 to TRBJ1-6; D might be TRBD1 (5 bases). The V and J ends lost 5 bases and 4 bases respectively, with 6 bases between them. This CDR3 comprises 13 residues. CDR1 is KGHSH, CDR2 LQKENI, per germline. Partial CDR3 DNA: TGTGCCAGCTCAGGGGGGTATAATTCACCC. Protein: CASSGGYNSP. The full CDR3 sequence reads CASSGGYNSPLHF.

This clone was recorded at least ten times. The read ends 3 residues before the CDR3 terminus; that terminus is restored from the germline J gene. This sequence joins TRBV2 and TRBJ2-3, with 8 bases identical to TRBD1. The CDR3 spans 15 residues. J was trimmed by 4 bases and V by 8 bases; bases with no gene match: 11. CDR1 SNHLY and CDR2 FYNNEI come from the germline V gene. The sequenced part of the CDR3 DNA is TGTGCCAGCGCTCCGGGACAGGTCGCCCCAGATACG. Amino acids: CASAPGQVAPDT. The whole CDR3 sequence is CASAPGQVAPDTQYF.

This clone was observed at least ten times. The sequenced fragment ends 3 residues before the CDR3 boundary, so the rest is inferred from the germline J gene. V is TRBV13 and J is TRBJ1-4; 8 nucleotides agree with TRBD1. Per germline, CDR1 PRHDT and CDR2 FYEKMQ (reference sequence). The V gene end was trimmed by 3 bases and the J gene end by 7 bases; junction bases not matched to a gene: 10. This CDR3 has 16 amino acids. The CDR3 sequence: CASSFAVDRDGEKLFF. Incomplete CDR3 DNA: TGTGCCAGCAGCTTCGCGGTGGACAGGGATGGTGAAAAA.

In this sample, this clone turned up many times. Sequencing ends 3 residues short of the CDR3 end; the germline J gene provides the rest. The chain has TRBV2 and TRBJ2-3; 8 nucleotides line up with TRBD2. Trimming cost V 8 bases and J 0 bases; bases outside gene matches: 4. The length of the CDR3 is 14 residues. Germline lookup yields CDR1 SNHLY and CDR2 FYNNEI. CDR3 DNA (partial): TGTGCCAGCTCGGTAGCGGGGAGCACAGATACG. Its translation is CASSVAGSTDT. The full CDR3 protein is CASSVAGSTDTQYF.

About this clone itself: Sequencing ends 3 residues short of the CDR3 end; the germline J gene provides the rest. The gene calls are TRBV18 and TRBJ2-7, with D possibly matching TRBD1 (5 bases). Germline V CDR1 and CDR2: KGHSH, LQKENI. The CDR3 has 13 residues. Partial CDR3 DNA: TGTTTCAGCACACCAAATGGGGCATACGAG. Encoded protein: CFSTPNGAYE. The full CDR3 protein reads CFSTPNGAYEQYF. The variable domain in full, with the rest retrieved from reference TRBV18 and TRBJ2-7, is NAGVMQNPRHLVRRRGQEARLRCSPMKGHSHVYWYRQLPEEGLKFMVYLQKENIIDESGMPKERFSAEFPKEGPSILRIQQVVRGDSAAYFCFSTPNGAYEQYFGPGTRLTVT.

This clone was seen repeatedly, ten times or more. The read terminates 3 residues ahead of where the CDR3 ends, so the germline J gene completes it. The chain employs TRBV2 and TRBJ2-5; 11 bases agree with TRBD2. V shed 7 bases, J shed 2 bases, and the junction held 6 bases outside the gene matches. Germline V gene lookup returns CDR1 SNHLY and CDR2 FYNNEI. The CDR3 runs 15 residues. Incomplete CDR3 DNA: TGTGCCAGCACCCACCGACTAGCGGGGCAAGAGACC. Translation gives CASTHRLAGQET. The whole CDR3 protein is CASTHRLAGQETQYF.

This clone has just a few counts. Sequencing ends 3 residues short of the CDR3 end; the germline J gene provides the rest. This chain connects TRBV20-1 to TRBJ2-7; D is unclear. Germline CDR1 and CDR2: DFQATT and SNEGSKA (reference sequence). The CDR3 covers 11 residues. V lost 4 bases and J 2 bases, leaving 6 bases between the germline ends. The part of the CDR3 DNA that was read is TGCAGTGCTACCGAGGCCTACGAG. This translates into CSATEAYE. The CDR3 in full is CSATEAYEQYF.

Worth noting for this clone: The read finishes 3 residues shy of the CDR3 end, and the germline J gene is used to complete it. The V call is TRBV2, the J call TRBJ2-5; D uncertain. Germline V gives CDR1 SNHLY, CDR2 FYNNEI. This CDR3 has 11 residues. Trimming stripped 4 bases from V and 5 bases from J, with 5 bases between. The sequenced CDR3 bases are TGTGCCAGCAGTGTGCGGGAGACC. Its translation is CASSVRET. The complete CDR3 reads CASSVRETQYF. The variable domain in full, completed from reference TRBV2 and TRBJ2-5, reads EPEVTQTPSHQVTQMGQEVILRCVPISNHLYFYWYRQILGQKVEFLVSFYNNEISEKSEIFDDQFSVERPDGSNFTLKIRSTKLEDSAMYFCASSVRETQYFGPGTRLLVL.

This clone appeared many times. The sequence runs out 3 residues before the end of the CDR3; the remainder is reconstructed from the germline J gene. This sequence joins TRBV10-1 and TRBJ2-2, with a possible D match to TRBD1 (5 bases). Between the trimmed V and J ends, which lost 2 bases and 6 bases, there was a span of 16 bases. Germline V gene sequence: CDR1 WNHNN, CDR2 SYGVQD (reference sequence). This CDR3 has 16 amino acids. This CDR3 is CASSEGRQGRAGELFF. The DNA read from the CDR3 is TGCGCCAGCAGTGAGGGTCGGCAGGGCCGAGCCGGGGAG.

This clone was counted many times. The CDR3 end is not reached by the read, which stops 3 residues before it; the germline J gene fills it in. The chain uses TRBV7-2 and TRBJ1-1, with D tentatively TRBD1 (5 bases). CDR3 length: 13 residues. Germline values: CDR1 SGHTA, CDR2 FQGNSA. This CDR3 reads CASSLVQATEAFF. CDR3 bases read: TGTGCCAGCAGCTTAGTACAGGCCACGGAA.

At least ten counts were recorded for this clone. Sequencing ends 3 residues short of the CDR3 end; the germline J gene provides the rest. The chain recombines TRBV5-1 with TRBJ1-2; TRBD1 is a possible D gene (5 bases). CDR1 is SGHRS and CDR2 is YFSETQ in the germline V gene. Trimming left V 0 bases short and J 0 bases short, with 9 bases between. CDR3 length: 15 amino acids. CDR3 DNA (partial): TGCGCCAGCAGCTTGGTGCAGGGAGCTAACTATGGC. Its translation is CASSLVQGANYG. Given in full, the CDR3 is CASSLVQGANYGYTF.

This clone was recorded many times. The DNA ends 3 residues before the CDR3 does, and the rest of the CDR3 is filled in from the germline J gene. V and J are TRBV6-2 or TRBV6-3 and TRBJ2-2, with 7 bases that match TRBD2. The CDR3 spans 14 residues. Trimming removed 6 bases from V and 7 bases from J; junction bases left unmatched: 8. Looked up from germline, CDR1 is MNHEY and CDR2 is SVGEGT. CDR3 bases read: TGTGCCAGCAGCCCCGGCGGGGGACGCGGGGAG. Translation gives CASSPGGGRGE. The complete CDR3 reads CASSPGGGRGELFF.

This clone has at least ten counts. The CDR3 end falls 3 residues outside the read, so it is completed with the germline J gene. J is TRBJ2-1 and V is TRBV20-1; unclear D gene. In germline, CDR1 is DFQATT, CDR2 SNEGSKA (reference sequence). Trimming stripped 0 bases from V and 2 bases from J, with 14 bases between. The CDR3 is made up of 16 amino acids. The CDR3 sequence: CSARDLRQATYNEQFF. CDR3 DNA, as far as it was read: TGCAGTGCTAGAGATCTCAGGCAGGCCACCTACAATGAG.

This clone was seen many times. The read falls 3 residues short of the CDR3 end, and the missing part is taken from the germline J gene. The chain has TRBV30 and TRBJ2-7; weak D call: TRBD1 (6 bases). The length of the CDR3 is 13 residues. V lost 4 bases to trimming and J lost 4 bases, with 14 bases between them. Germline-derived CDR1 and CDR2 are GTSNPN and SVGIG (reference sequence). CDR3 bases read: TGTGCCTGGATGGCCAGGGGTTATTACGAG. Protein sequence: CAWMARGYYE. The entire CDR3 reads CAWMARGYYEQYF. Using reference TRBV30 and TRBJ2-7 for the parts outside the CDR3, the full variable domain is SQTIHQWPATLVQPVGSPLSLECTVEGTSNPNLYWYRQAAGRGLQLLFYSVGIGQISSEVPQNLSASRPQDRQFILSSKKLLLSDSGFYLCAWMARGYYEQYFGPGTRLTVT.

This clone was detected a few times. The CDR3 is cut off 3 residues early in the read; its end comes from the germline J gene. The rearrangement joins TRBV18 to TRBJ2-1, with 10 bases lining up with TRBD2. The J segment lost 8 bases and the V segment lost 0 bases, leaving 7 bases of the junction unmatched. CDR3 length: 16 residues. Germline values: CDR1 KGHSH, CDR2 LQKENI. The CDR3 bases that were read are TGTGCCAGCTCACCACCCCTAGCGGGAGCCGACGATGAG. It is translated as CASSPPLAGADDE. The CDR3 reads in full as CASSPPLAGADDEQFF.

This clone was detected many times. The sequence runs out 3 residues before the end of the CDR3; the remainder is reconstructed from the germline J gene. V gene TRBV5-1 combines with J gene TRBJ2-3; D might be TRBD2 (5 bases). CDR3 length: 14 amino acids. V lost 7 bases and J lost 7, with 19 bases in between. Germline CDR1 and CDR2: SGHRS and YFSETQ. CDR3 DNA, as far as it was read: TGCGCCAGCGCGGGCGGCACTAATGGATATACG. Amino acid sequence: CASAGGTNGYT. The full CDR3 protein reads CASAGGTNGYTQYF.

This clone was observed many times. With the read ending 3 residues before the CDR3 end, the germline J gene is used to fill in that end. The V gene is TRBV5-4, the J gene TRBJ2-5; D could derive from TRBD1 or TRBD2 (5 bases each). Germline V gives CDR1 SGHNT, CDR2 YYREEE (reference sequence). Trimming shortened V by 2 bases and J by 5 bases, and 16 bases separated the two germline ends. The CDR3 has 15 amino acids. This CDR3 is CASSLKRQRVETQYF. Incomplete CDR3 DNA: TGTGCCAGCAGCTTAAAGAGACAGAGGGTCGAGACC.

This clone turned up a few times. The missing CDR3 end, 3 residues past where the read stops, is filled in from the germline J gene. The chain combines TRBV20-1 with TRBJ2-7; 8 nucleotides match TRBD2. Germline V gives CDR1 DFQATT, CDR2 SNEGSKA (reference sequence). This CDR3 is built from 15 residues. J lost 2 bases, V lost 5 bases, and 11 bases had no gene match. CDR3 bases read: TGCAGTGCTGAACCTCGGGGGGGAGGTACCTACGAG. Translated, it gives CSAEPRGGGTYE. The whole CDR3 sequence reads CSAEPRGGGTYEQYF.

Points on this clone: The read comes to an end 3 residues before the CDR3 does, leaving the germline J gene to fill in the end. The sample has other DNA sequences that encode this CDR3 too. The V gene is TRBV6-2 or TRBV6-3, the J gene TRBJ2-1, with 8 bases that match TRBD2. Germline V gene data show CDR1 as MNHEY and CDR2 as SVGEGT. The CDR3 has 14 amino acids. The trim removed 5 bases at V and 8 bases at J, leaving 8 bases unmatched. CDR3 sequence reads: CASSRSGGPHEQFF. The part of the CDR3 DNA that was read is TGTGCCAGCAGTAGGTCGGGGGGGCCTCATGAG.

This clone was observed many times. The CDR3 is cut off 3 residues early in the read; its end comes from the germline J gene. V gene TRBV5-6 combines with J gene TRBJ2-1, with D perhaps TRBD2 (5 bases). This CDR3 contains 13 residues. The germline CDR1 and CDR2 sequences are SGHDT and YYEEEE. Trimming pared 4 bases from V and 7 bases from J, leaving 12 bases between. The CDR3 DNA, read in part, is TGTGCCAGCAGCGGAGATGGCGGGAATGAG. It codes for CASSGDGGNE. The CDR3 as a whole reads CASSGDGGNEQFF.

As regards this clone: The CDR3 goes on 3 residues after the read ends, and that part is filled in from the germline J gene. J is TRBJ2-2 and V is TRBV19, with 11 positions matching TRBD1. The CDR3 covers 14 residues. Losses at the gene ends were 9 bases for V and 2 bases for J; bases not matched to a gene: 2. CDR1 is LNHDA, CDR2 SQIVND, per germline (reference sequence). The CDR3 loop reads CASRTGGNTGELFF. The CDR3 DNA, read in part, is TGTGCCAGCCGGACAGGGGGCAACACCGGGGAG.

This clone has more than one count but fewer than ten. CDR3 protein: CASSPLISSYNSPLHF. Partial CDR3 DNA: TGCGCCAGCAGCCCGTTAATTAGCTCCTATAATTCACCC. J is TRBJ1-6 and V is TRBV5-1; D gene uncertain. The read gets to within 3 residues of the CDR3 end, and the germline J gene fills in the rest. Germline V CDR1 and CDR2: SGHRS, YFSETQ. The ends were cut back, 4 bases at V and 0 bases at J, with 11 bases in the middle. The CDR3 is 16 residues long.

For this clone: With the read ending 3 residues before the CDR3 end, the germline J gene is used to fill in that end. This chain uses TRBV11-2 with TRBJ2-7; the D gene is possibly TRBD1 (5 bases). Per the germline V gene, CDR1 is SGHAT and CDR2 is FQNNGV. V gave up 8 bases and J gave up 2 bases, with 13 bases separating them. This CDR3 has 13 amino acids. This CDR3 reads CASFRAGTYEQYF. The covered CDR3 bases are TGTGCCAGCTTTCGGGCAGGGACCTACGAG. The full variable domain, with the rest looked up from reference TRBV11-2 and TRBJ2-7, is EAGVAQSPRYKIIEKRQSVAFWCNPISGHATLYWYQQILGQGPKLLIQFQNNGVVDDSQLPKDRFSAERLKGVDSTLKIQPAKLEDSAVYLCASFRAGTYEQYFGPGTRLTVT.